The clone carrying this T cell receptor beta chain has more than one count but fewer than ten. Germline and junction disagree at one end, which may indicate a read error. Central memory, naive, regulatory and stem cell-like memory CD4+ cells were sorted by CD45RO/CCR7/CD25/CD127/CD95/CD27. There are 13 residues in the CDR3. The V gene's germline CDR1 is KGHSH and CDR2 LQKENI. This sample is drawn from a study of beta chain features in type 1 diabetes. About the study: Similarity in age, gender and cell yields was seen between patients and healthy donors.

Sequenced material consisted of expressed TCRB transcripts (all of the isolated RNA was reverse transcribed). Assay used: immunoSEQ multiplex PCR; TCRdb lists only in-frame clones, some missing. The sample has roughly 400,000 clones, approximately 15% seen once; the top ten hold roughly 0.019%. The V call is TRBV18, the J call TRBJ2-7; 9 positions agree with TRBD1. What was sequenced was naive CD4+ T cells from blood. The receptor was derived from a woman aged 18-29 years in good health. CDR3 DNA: TGTGCCAGCTCCTCCGGGACAGGGTCATCCCTGTGGTTC. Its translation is CASSSGTGSSLWF. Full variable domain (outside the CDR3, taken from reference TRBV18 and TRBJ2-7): NAGVMQNPRHLVRRRGQEARLRCSPMKGHSHVYWYRQLPEEGLKFMVYLQKENIIDESGMPKERFSAEFPKEGPSILRIQQVVRGDSAAYFCASSSGTGSSLWFGPGTRLTVT.